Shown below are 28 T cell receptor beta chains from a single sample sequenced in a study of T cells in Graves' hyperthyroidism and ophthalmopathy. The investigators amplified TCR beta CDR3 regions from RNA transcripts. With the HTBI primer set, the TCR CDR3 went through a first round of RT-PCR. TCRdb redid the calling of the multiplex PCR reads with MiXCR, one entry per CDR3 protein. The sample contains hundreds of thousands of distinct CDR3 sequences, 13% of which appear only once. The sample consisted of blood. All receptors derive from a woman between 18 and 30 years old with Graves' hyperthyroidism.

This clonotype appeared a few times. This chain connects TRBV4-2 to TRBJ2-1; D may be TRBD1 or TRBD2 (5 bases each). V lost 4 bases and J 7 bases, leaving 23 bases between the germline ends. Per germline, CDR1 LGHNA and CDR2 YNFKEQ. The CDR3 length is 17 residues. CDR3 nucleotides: TGTGCCAGCAGCCCAGAGATCGCCGGGGCGATCGGGAATGAGCAGTTCTTC. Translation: CASSPEIAGAIGNEQFF.

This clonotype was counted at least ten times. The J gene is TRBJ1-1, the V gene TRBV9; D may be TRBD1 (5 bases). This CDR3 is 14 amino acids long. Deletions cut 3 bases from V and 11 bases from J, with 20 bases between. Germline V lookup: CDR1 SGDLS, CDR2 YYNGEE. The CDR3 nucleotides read TGTGCCAGCAGCGATGGAGGGGCACTGGGTGGGGCTTTCTTT. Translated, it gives CASSDGGALGGAFF. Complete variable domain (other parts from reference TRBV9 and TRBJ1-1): DSGVTQTPKHLITATGQRVTLRCSPRSGDLSVYWYQQSLDQGLQFLIQYYNGEERAKGNILERFSAQQFPDLHSELNLSSLELGDSALYFCASSDGGALGGAFFGQGTRLTVV.

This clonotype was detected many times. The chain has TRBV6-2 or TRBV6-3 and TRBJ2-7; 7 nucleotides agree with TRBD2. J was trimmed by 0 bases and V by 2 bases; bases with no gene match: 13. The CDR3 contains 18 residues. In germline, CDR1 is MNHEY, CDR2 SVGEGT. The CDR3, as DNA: TGTGCCAGCAGTTACGAGGGTGTCGGGAGGTCCACCTCCTACGAGCAGTACTTC. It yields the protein CASSYEGVGRSTSYEQYF.

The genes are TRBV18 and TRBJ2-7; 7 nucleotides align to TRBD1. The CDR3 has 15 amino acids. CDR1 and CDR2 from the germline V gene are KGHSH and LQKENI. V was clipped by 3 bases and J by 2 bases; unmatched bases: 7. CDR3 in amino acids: CASSPLAGTAYEQYF. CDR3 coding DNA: TGTGCCAGCTCACCGCTTGCCGGGACAGCCTACGAGCAGTACTTC.

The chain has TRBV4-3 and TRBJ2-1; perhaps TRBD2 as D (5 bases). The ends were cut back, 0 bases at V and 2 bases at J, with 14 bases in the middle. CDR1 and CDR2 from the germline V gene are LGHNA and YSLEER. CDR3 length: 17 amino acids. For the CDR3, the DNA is TGCGCCAGCAGCCAAGATGTACCGGGGTCGACCTACAATGAGCAGTTCTTC. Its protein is CASSQDVPGSTYNEQFF.

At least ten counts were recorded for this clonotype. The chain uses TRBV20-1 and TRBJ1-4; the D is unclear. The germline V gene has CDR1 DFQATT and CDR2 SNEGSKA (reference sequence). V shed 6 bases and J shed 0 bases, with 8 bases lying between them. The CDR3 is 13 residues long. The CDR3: CSATTSTNEKLFF. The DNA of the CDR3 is TGCAGTGCCACGACCTCAACTAATGAAAAACTGTTTTTT.

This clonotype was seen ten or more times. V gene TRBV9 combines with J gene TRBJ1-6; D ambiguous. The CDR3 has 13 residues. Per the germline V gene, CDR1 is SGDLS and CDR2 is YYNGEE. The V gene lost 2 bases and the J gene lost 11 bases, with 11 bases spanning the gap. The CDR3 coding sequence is TGTGCCAGCAGCGTCCCCGGGCTCACACCCCTCCACTTT. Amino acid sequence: CASSVPGLTPLHF.

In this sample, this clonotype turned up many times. CDR3 amino acids: CASSTRSKNIQYF. The CDR3 DNA reads TGTGCCAGCAGCACCCGGTCCAAAAACATTCAGTACTTC. The chain is built from TRBV7-8 and TRBJ2-4; D unclear. Germline V lookup: CDR1 SGHVS, CDR2 FQNEAQ. The CDR3 has 13 amino acids. V lost 5 bases and J lost 2, with 7 bases in between. Variable domain in full (rest from reference TRBV7-8 and TRBJ2-4): GAGVSQSPRYKVAKRGQDVALRCDPISGHVSLFWYQQALGQGPEFLTYFQNEAQLDKSGLPSDRFFAERPEGSVSTLKIQRTQQEDSAVYLCASSTRSKNIQYFGAGTRLSVL.

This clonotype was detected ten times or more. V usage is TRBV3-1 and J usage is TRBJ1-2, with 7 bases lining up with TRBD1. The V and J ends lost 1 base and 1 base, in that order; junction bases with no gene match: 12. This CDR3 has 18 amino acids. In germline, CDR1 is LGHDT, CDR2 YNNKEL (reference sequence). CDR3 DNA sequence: TGTGCCAGCAGCCAAGCGGGACAGTACCGCACCAATAACTATGGCTACACCTTC. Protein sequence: CASSQAGQYRTNNYGYTF. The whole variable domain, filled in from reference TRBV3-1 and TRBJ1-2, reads DTAVSQTPKYLVTQMGNDKSIKCEQNLGHDTMYWYKQDSKKFLKIMFSYNNKELIINETVPNRFSPKSPDKAHLNLHINSLELGDSAVYFCASSQAGQYRTNNYGYTFGSGTRLTVV.

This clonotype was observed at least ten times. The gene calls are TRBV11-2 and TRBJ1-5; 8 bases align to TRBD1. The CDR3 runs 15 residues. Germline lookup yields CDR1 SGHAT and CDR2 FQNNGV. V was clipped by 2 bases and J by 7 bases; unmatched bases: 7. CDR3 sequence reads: CASSLSGQGTQPQHF. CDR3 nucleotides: TGTGCCAGCAGCTTATCCGGACAGGGAACCCAGCCCCAGCATTTT.

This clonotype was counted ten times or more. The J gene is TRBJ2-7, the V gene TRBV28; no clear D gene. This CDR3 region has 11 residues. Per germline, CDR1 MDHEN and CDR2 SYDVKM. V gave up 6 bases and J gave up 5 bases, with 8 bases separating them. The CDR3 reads CASRGGDEQYF. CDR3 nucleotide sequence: TGTGCCAGCAGAGGTGGGGACGAGCAGTACTTC.

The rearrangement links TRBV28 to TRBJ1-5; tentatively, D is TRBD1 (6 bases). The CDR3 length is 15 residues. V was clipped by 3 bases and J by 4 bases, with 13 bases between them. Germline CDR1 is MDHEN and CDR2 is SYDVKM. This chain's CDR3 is CASSFPGQLNQPQHF. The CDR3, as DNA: TGTGCCAGCAGTTTCCCCGGACAGTTAAATCAGCCCCAGCATTTT. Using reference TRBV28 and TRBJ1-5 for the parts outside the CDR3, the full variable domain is DVKVTQSSRYLVKRTGEKVFLECVQDMDHENMFWYRQDPGLGLRLIYFSYDVKMKEKGDIPEGYSVSREKKERFSLILESASTNQTSMYLCASSFPGQLNQPQHFGDGTRLSIL.

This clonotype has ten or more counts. Here the CDR3 reads CASSAATGDGQPQHF. The DNA for the CDR3 is TGTGCCAGCAGCGCAGCGACAGGGGACGGCCAGCCCCAGCATTTT. J is TRBJ1-5 and V is TRBV9; TRBD1 aligns across 8 bases. Germline CDR1 SGDLS, CDR2 YYNGEE. Unmatched junction bases numbered 9, after V lost 3 bases and J lost 7 bases. This CDR3 is 15 amino acids long.

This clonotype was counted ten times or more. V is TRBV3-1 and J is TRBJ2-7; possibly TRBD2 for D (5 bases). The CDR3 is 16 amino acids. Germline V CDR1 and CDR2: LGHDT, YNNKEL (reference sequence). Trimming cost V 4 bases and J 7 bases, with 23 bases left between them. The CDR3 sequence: CASSPRVRTSSEEQYF. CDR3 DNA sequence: TGTGCCAGCAGCCCCCGTGTCCGGACTTCTTCCGAGGAGCAGTACTTC.

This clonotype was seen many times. In nucleotides, the CDR3 is TGTGCCAGCAGTCTCGGACATTACTACGAGCAGTACTTC. Its protein product is CASSLGHYYEQYF. The chain couples TRBV27 to TRBJ2-7; D is possibly TRBD1 (5 bases). The CDR3 length is 13 residues. CDR1 is MNHEY and CDR2 is SMNVEV in the germline V gene (reference sequence). V lost 5 bases to trimming and J lost 3 bases, with 11 bases between them.

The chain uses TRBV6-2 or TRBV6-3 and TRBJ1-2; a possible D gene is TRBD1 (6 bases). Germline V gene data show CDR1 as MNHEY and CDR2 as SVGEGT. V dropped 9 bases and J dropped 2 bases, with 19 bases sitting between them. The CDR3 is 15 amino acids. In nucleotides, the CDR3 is TGTGCCAGTTTCGTTAAGTCGGACAGCAACTATGGCTACACCTTC. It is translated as CASFVKSDSNYGYTF.

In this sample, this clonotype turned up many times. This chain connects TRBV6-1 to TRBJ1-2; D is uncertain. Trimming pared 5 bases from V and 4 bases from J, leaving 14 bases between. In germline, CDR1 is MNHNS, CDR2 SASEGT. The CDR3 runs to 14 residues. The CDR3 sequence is CASSLGTAGYGYTF. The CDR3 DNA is TGTGCCAGCAGTTTGGGAACAGCGGGCTATGGCTACACCTTC.

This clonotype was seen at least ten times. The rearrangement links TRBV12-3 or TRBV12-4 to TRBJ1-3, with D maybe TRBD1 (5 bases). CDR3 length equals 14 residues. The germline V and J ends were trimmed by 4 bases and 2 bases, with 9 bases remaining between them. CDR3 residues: CASSSEGAGNTIYF. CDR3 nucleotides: TGTGCCAGCAGTTCTGAAGGGGCTGGAAACACCATATATTTT.

The CDR3 reads CASSEKGQSLPGDSPLHF. Here the CDR3 DNA reads TGTGCCAGCAGTGAGAAGGGACAGTCTCTTCCTGGGGATTCACCCCTCCACTTT. The chain is built from TRBV25-1 and TRBJ1-6, with 7 bases identical to TRBD1. Trimming removed 3 bases from V and 8 bases from J; junction bases left unmatched: 16. The germline CDR1 and CDR2 sequences are MGHDK and SYGVNS. The CDR3 length is 18 residues.

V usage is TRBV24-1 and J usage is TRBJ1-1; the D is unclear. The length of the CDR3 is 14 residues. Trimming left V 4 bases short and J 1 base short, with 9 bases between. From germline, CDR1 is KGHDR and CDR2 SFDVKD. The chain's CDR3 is CATSEAGGNTEAFF. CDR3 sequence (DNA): TGTGCCACCAGTGAGGCAGGAGGGAACACTGAAGCTTTCTTT.

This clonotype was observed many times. In DNA, the CDR3 is TGTGCCAGCAGCCCGAGCGTGACTAGCACAGATACGCAGTATTTT. Translating it yields CASSPSVTSTDTQYF. The gene calls are TRBV7-2 and TRBJ2-3; D not certain. Germline-derived CDR1 and CDR2 are SGHTA and FQGNSA. With 5 bases removed from V and 0 bases from J, the gap between germline ends came to 12 bases. CDR3 length equals 15 residues. The whole variable domain, filled in from reference TRBV7-2 and TRBJ2-3, reads GAGVSQSPSNKVTEKGKDVELRCDPISGHTALYWYRQSLGQGLEFLIYFQGNSAPDKSGLPSDRFSAERTGGSVSTLTIQRTQQEDSAVYLCASSPSVTSTDTQYFGPGTRLTVL.

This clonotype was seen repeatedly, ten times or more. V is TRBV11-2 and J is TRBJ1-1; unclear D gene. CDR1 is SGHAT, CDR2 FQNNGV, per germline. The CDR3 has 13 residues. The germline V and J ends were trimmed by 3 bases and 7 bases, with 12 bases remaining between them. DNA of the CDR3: TGTGCCAGCAGCTTGGTAGAGTACAGTGAAGCTTTCTTT. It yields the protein CASSLVEYSEAFF.

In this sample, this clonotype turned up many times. CDR3 DNA sequence: TGTGCCAGCTCAGCCCGGCCCCTAGGGGTGCAGCCCCAGCATTTT. Translated, it gives CASSARPLGVQPQHF. The genes are TRBV6-1 and TRBJ1-5; D perhaps matches TRBD1 (5 bases). This CDR3 region has 15 residues. Germline values: CDR1 MNHNS, CDR2 SASEGT. V was cut by 8 bases and J by 7 bases, with 21 bases left in between.

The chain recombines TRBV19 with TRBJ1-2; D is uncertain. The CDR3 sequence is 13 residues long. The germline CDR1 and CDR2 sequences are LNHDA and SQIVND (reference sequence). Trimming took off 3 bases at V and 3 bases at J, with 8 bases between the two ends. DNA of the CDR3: TGTGCCAGTAGTATCCAGGTCCACTATGGCTACACCTTC. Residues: CASSIQVHYGYTF.

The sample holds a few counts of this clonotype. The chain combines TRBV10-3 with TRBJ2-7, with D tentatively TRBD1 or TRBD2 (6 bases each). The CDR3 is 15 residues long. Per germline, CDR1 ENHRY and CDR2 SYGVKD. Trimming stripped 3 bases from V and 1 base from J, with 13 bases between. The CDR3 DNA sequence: TGTGCCATCAGTGAAGGGGGGCTCGAATCCTACGAGCAGTACTTC. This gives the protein CAISEGGLESYEQYF.

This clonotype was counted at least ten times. CDR3 sequence: CASSNGQVINQPQHF. CDR3 bases: TGTGCCAGCAGCAATGGCCAGGTTATCAATCAGCCCCAGCATTTT. This chain joins TRBV12-3 or TRBV12-4 and TRBJ1-5; D is unresolved. Trimming removed 6 bases at V and 3 bases at J, with 15 bases between. The CDR3 has 15 residues.

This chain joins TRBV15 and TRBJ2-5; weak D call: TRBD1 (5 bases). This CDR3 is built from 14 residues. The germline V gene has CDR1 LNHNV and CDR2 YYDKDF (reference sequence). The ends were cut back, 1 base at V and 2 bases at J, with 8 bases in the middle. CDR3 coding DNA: TGTGCCACCAGCAGAGGGGGCGAACAAGAGACCCAGTACTTC. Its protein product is CATSRGGEQETQYF.

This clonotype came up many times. The CDR3 bases are TGTGCCACCAGCAGAGCCGAGGGACTATTCTACAATGAGCAGTTCTTC. Protein product: CATSRAEGLFYNEQFF. The chain is built from TRBV15 and TRBJ2-1; 7 bases match TRBD2. Trimming removed 1 base from V and 3 bases from J; junction bases left unmatched: 6. CDR1 is LNHNV, CDR2 YYDKDF, per germline (reference sequence). CDR3 length equals 16 residues.